These 23 T cell receptor beta chains originate from one sample sequenced in a study of blood T cell repertoires in COVID-19. The assay was immunoSEQ multiplex PCR, and TCRdb's table has in-frame clones only and misses some. Of fewer than 500,000 clones in the sample, approximately 77% are singletons; the top ten hold around 1.1%. Sequencing was performed on peripheral blood. The receptors come from a human donor with acute or convalescent COVID-19. The donor label of this sample is uncertain.

The V call is TRBV10-2, the J call TRBJ1-3; no firm D call. From germline, CDR1 is WSHSY and CDR2 SAAADI. The CDR3 totals 13 residues. Trimming shortened V by 7 bases and J by 0 bases, and 7 bases separated the two germline ends. The DNA of the CDR3 is TGCGCCAGCAAACAAAACTCTGGAAACACCATATATTTT. Its protein product is CASKQNSGNTIYF.

The genes are TRBV6-5 and TRBJ1-1; D may be TRBD1 (6 bases). Germline-derived CDR1 and CDR2 are MNHEY and SVGAGI. Trimming removed 6 bases at V and 7 bases at J, with 15 bases between. The CDR3 length is 13 residues. The CDR3 DNA follows: TGTGCCAGCAGCTCCGACAGGTATGGTGAAGCTTTCTTT. It translates to CASSSDRYGEAFF.

V usage is TRBV3-1 (or the pseudogene TRBV3-2) and J usage is TRBJ1-1; the match to TRBD1 covers 9 bases. Germline CDR1 is LGHDT and CDR2 is YNNKEL (reference sequence). CDR3 size: 14 residues. V lost 8 bases and J lost 3; bases outside the gene matches: 7. CDR3 in DNA: TGTGCCAGCGGACAGGGGCCCCCCGACACTGAAGCTTTCTTT. Protein: CASGQGPPDTEAFF.

In its sample, this clone was seen a few times. As DNA, the CDR3 is TGTGCCAGCAGCGTAGTGGCTAGCGGGGTTGGTGAGCAGTTCTTC. Amino acids: CASSVVASGVGEQFF. J is TRBJ2-1 and V is TRBV9; 9 nucleotides agree with TRBD2. Germline-derived CDR1 and CDR2 are SGDLS and YYNGEE. J was trimmed by 9 bases and V by 0 bases; bases with no gene match: 7. The CDR3 length is 15 residues.

As for this clone: Compared with germline, one end of the junction differs, possibly owing to a read error. The chain recombines TRBV4-2 with TRBJ2-1; 8 bases map to TRBD2. The germline V gene encodes CDR1 LGHNA and CDR2 YNFKEQ. This CDR3 region has 14 residues. The CDR3 region is CASTQTSGYNEQFF. Here the CDR3 DNA reads TGTGCCAGCACCCAAACTAGCGGTTACAATGAGCAGTTCTTC.

The rearrangement links TRBV30 to TRBJ1-5, with D maybe TRBD1 (6 bases). V shed 2 bases and J shed 3 bases, with 11 bases lying between them. Germline loops: CDR1 GTSNPN, CDR2 SVGIG (reference sequence). This CDR3 has 14 amino acids. The CDR3 loop reads CAWSSWTVNQPQHF. The DNA of the CDR3 is TGTGCCTGGAGTTCGTGGACAGTCAATCAGCCCCAGCATTTT.

V and J are TRBV5-1 and TRBJ2-2; 9 bases align to TRBD1. CDR1 SGHRS and CDR2 YFSETQ come from the germline V gene. CDR3 size: 15 residues. V was clipped by 5 bases and J by 5 bases; unmatched bases: 7. The CDR3 DNA sequence: TGCGCCAGCAGGCTAACAGGGGGCCTAACCGGGGAGCTGTTTTTT. It encodes CASRLTGGLTGELFF.

This chain connects TRBV24-1 to TRBJ1-4; TRBD1 agrees at 8 bases. Germline trimming cut 8 bases from V and 7 bases from J; bases unmatched to any gene: 8. The CDR3 runs to 14 residues. The V gene's germline CDR1 is KGHDR and CDR2 SFDVKD. In DNA form, the CDR3 reads TGTGCCACCACGTCACAGGGGGAAAGTGAAAAACTGTTTTTT. This encodes CATTSQGESEKLFF.

The rearrangement links TRBV5-1 to TRBJ1-1; 9 bases are a match to TRBD1. Germline assignment: CDR1 SGHRS and CDR2 YFSETQ. V lost 0 bases, J lost 5 bases, and 8 bases stayed unmatched. This CDR3 region has 16 residues. The CDR3 loop is CASSLETGTGRTEAFF. The CDR3 DNA follows: TGCGCCAGCAGCTTGGAGACCGGGACAGGGAGGACTGAAGCTTTCTTT.

The V call is TRBV7-9, the J call TRBJ1-6; 7 bases are shared with TRBD1. V gave up 6 bases and J gave up 7 bases; unmatched junction bases: 9. This CDR3 has 15 residues. Germline CDR1 reads SEHNR; CDR2 reads FQNEAQ (reference sequence). The CDR3 protein is CASSQPGQRNSPLHF. The CDR3 bases are TGTGCCAGCAGTCAACCGGGACAGAGGAATTCACCCCTCCACTTT.

CDR3 residues: CATSDSLGDSKQYF. The CDR3 DNA reads as TGTGCCACCAGTGATTCGCTGGGGGACTCCAAGCAGTATTTT. This chain connects TRBV24-1 to TRBJ2-3, with a possible D match to TRBD2 (6 bases). This CDR3 is 14 amino acids long. Trimming stripped 2 bases from V and 11 bases from J, with 16 bases between. Per germline, CDR1 KGHDR and CDR2 SFDVKD.

The rearrangement uses TRBV30 and TRBJ1-2, with a tentative D call TRBD1 (6 bases). The CDR3 sequence is 12 residues long. Germline values: CDR1 GTSNPN, CDR2 SVGIG (reference sequence). V lost 7 bases, J lost 7 bases, and 16 bases lay in between. The CDR3 here is CAYRERTVGYTF. The CDR3, as DNA: TGTGCCTATCGCGAAAGGACAGTTGGCTACACCTTC.

The chain couples TRBV3-1 (or the pseudogene TRBV3-2) to TRBJ1-2, with D perhaps TRBD1 (6 bases). Trimming removed 0 bases from V and 5 bases from J, with 13 bases in between. This CDR3 has 15 amino acids. CDR1 is LGHDT, CDR2 YNNKEL, per germline (reference sequence). The chain's CDR3 is CASSQDHITGYGYTF. CDR3 bases: TGTGCCAGCAGCCAAGATCATATTACAGGGTATGGCTACACCTTC.

This chain links TRBV7-9 with TRBJ2-7; D not resolved. The CDR3 spans 12 residues. In germline, CDR1 is SEHNR, CDR2 FQNEAQ (reference sequence). Trimming cost V 4 bases and J 0 bases, with 4 bases left between them. This chain's CDR3 is CASSWSSYEQYF. The CDR3 nucleotides are TGTGCCAGCAGCTGGAGCTCCTACGAGCAGTACTTC. The full variable domain, with the rest looked up from reference TRBV7-9 and TRBJ2-7, is DTGVSQNPRHKITKRGQNVTFRCDPISEHNRLYWYRQTLGQGPEFLTYFQNEAQLEKSRLLSDRFSAERPKGSFSTLEIQRTEQGDSAMYLCASSWSSYEQYFGPGTRLTVT.

V and J are TRBV30 and TRBJ2-2; maybe TRBD2 (5 bases). The CDR3 runs to 13 residues. CDR1 is GTSNPN, CDR2 SVGIG, per germline (reference sequence). V shed 1 base and J shed 5 bases, with 8 bases lying between them. For the CDR3, the DNA is TGTGCCTGGAGTGGGAGGAGAACCGGGGAGCTGTTTTTT. Amino acid sequence: CAWSGRRTGELFF.

This chain joins TRBV5-1 and TRBJ2-7; 9 bases are a match to TRBD1. The CDR3 loop spans 15 amino acids. Per germline, CDR1 SGHRS and CDR2 YFSETQ. The trim removed 2 bases at V and 2 bases at J, leaving 5 bases unmatched. The CDR3 DNA reads as TGCGCCAGCAGCTTCACAGACAGGGGGACCTACGAGCAGTACTTC. Amino acids: CASSFTDRGTYEQYF.

This sequence joins TRBV2 and TRBJ1-4; D is perhaps TRBD1 (6 bases). The germline V gene has CDR1 SNHLY and CDR2 FYNNEI. Trimming pared 1 base from V and 8 bases from J, leaving 14 bases between. This CDR3 is 15 amino acids long. The CDR3, as DNA: TGTGCCAGCAGTGAAGAGACAGGACGGATAGAAAAACTGTTTTTT. Translating it yields CASSEETGRIEKLFF. Full variable domain (remainder filled in from reference TRBV2 and TRBJ1-4): EPEVTQTPSHQVTQMGQEVILRCVPISNHLYFYWYRQILGQKVEFLVSFYNNEISEKSEIFDDQFSVERPDGSNFTLKIRSTKLEDSAMYFCASSEETGRIEKLFFGSGTQLSVL.

This sequence joins TRBV5-1 and TRBJ1-2; 8 bases fit TRBD1. CDR1 is SGHRS, CDR2 YFSETQ, per germline. There are 15 residues in the CDR3. V was clipped by 1 base and J by 3 bases; unmatched bases: 5. CDR3 in DNA: TGCGCCAGCAGCTTGCGGACAGGGAGAGACTATGGCTACACCTTC. Translation gives CASSLRTGRDYGYTF.

The chain employs TRBV5-5 and TRBJ1-6; 9 positions agree with TRBD1. The CDR3 sequence is 14 residues long. Germline V gene sequence: CDR1 SGHKS, CDR2 YYEKEE (reference sequence). Trimming cost V 4 bases and J 8 bases; bases outside gene matches: 4. CDR3 in DNA: TGTGCCAGCAGCACGGGACAGGGCTATTCACCCCTCCACTTT. This encodes CASSTGQGYSPLHF.

This rearrangement joins TRBV4-1 to TRBJ2-2; 15 bases are a match to TRBD2. The CDR3 totals 18 residues. The germline gives CDR1 MGHRA, CDR2 YSYEKL. Trimming took 1 base from V and 4 from J; bases not matched to a gene: 4. This CDR3 is CASSQGGLAGGSTGELFF. The CDR3 bases are TGCGCCAGCAGCCAAGGGGGACTAGCGGGGGGTAGCACCGGGGAGCTGTTTTTT.

The chain carries TRBV2 and TRBJ1-6; D is unclear. V lost 8 bases and J 5 bases, leaving 10 bases between the germline ends. The V gene's germline CDR1 is SNHLY and CDR2 FYNNEI. The CDR3 length is 13 residues. The CDR3 loop is CASRWGDNSPLHF. The CDR3 DNA reads as TGTGCCAGCCGGTGGGGAGATAATTCACCCCTCCACTTT.

In the case of this clone: This same CDR3 is encoded by further DNA sequences in the sample. The chain recombines TRBV11-3 with TRBJ1-1; D is perhaps TRBD1 (5 bases). Deletions cut 2 bases from V and 5 bases from J, with 9 bases between. There are 13 residues in the CDR3. Germline CDR1 reads SGHNT; CDR2 reads YENEEA. In DNA, the CDR3 is TGTGCCAGCAGCTTACAGGGTTATACTGAAGCTTTCTTT. It is translated as CASSLQGYTEAFF.

The V call is TRBV28, the J call TRBJ1-1, with unresolved D. From germline, CDR1 is MDHEN and CDR2 SYDVKM. V lost 8 bases to trimming and J lost 11 bases, with 18 bases between them. CDR3 length: 12 residues. In DNA, the CDR3 is TGTGCCAGCCTTAGCCCCGTTGGAAGGGCTTTCTTT. It yields the protein CASLSPVGRAFF.